This T cell receptor beta chain was recorded in a study of cytomegalovirus exposure and HLA in healthy donors. The overall study: Earlier, fewer than 130 million unique TCR beta sequences were recovered from about 200 million T cells by an analysis. Counted in an early data release were about 85 million unique TCRs from HLA-typed donors.

Trimming cost V 2 bases and J 3 bases, with 7 bases left between them. The CDR3 sequence is 13 residues long. Germline V gene lookup returns CDR1 MNHEY and CDR2 SVGAGI. Primers: 60 Vbeta forward and 13 Jbeta reverse. Produced via immunoSEQ multiplex PCR; TCRdb's table is partial and in-frame only. This table holds tens of thousands of clones, 75% to 80% found once. Study-wide results and caveats: In a later analysis, specific HLA alleles were associated with around 17,000 TCR beta sequences at a 0.05 false discovery rate.

Healthy bone marrow donors made up the cohort. Details on this clone: Its specificity is not known.

V gene TRBV6-5 combines with J gene TRBJ1-1; D is unresolved. The clonotype was recovered from a female donor in good health and CMV-seronegative. Source material: PBMCs. The CDR3 here is CASSYDGDTEAFF. The CDR3 coding sequence is TGTGCCAGCAGTTACGACGGGGACACTGAAGCTTTCTTT.